A selection of T cell receptor beta chains follows, all from one sample in a study of OX40 agonist ivuxolimab in advanced cancers. TCRdb keeps only in-frame clones here, not all; method: immunoSEQ multiplex PCR. The sample holds 45,000 to 65,000 clones; 65% to 80% are singletons and the top ten take 5.5% to 7%. The material was CD4+ or CD8+ T cells sorted from blood, obtained in a trial of the OX40 agonist ivuxolimab. These receptors originate from an adult with an advanced solid tumor such as melanoma, head and neck, liver or kidney cancer. Each CDR3 is given with its conserved first and last residue. Clone size is shown for a subset of rows, as once, few, many or a class of expanded clone.

- | TRBV2 | CASAYRERMRGNQPQHF
- | TRBV28 | CASRPQGSGNTIYF
- | TRBV29-1 | CSVPTGDYGYTF
- | TRBV12-5 | CASGLGTGGNYGYTF
- | TRBV29-1 | CSVSGGPNQPQHF
- | TRBV7-2 | CASSLNSASGYEQYF
- | TRBV28 | CASTPSSNTEAFF
- | TRBV12-5 | CASGLVDGHRTEAFF
- | TRBV2 | CASRSSHRESSYNSPLHF
- | TRBV9 | CASSSLRTSNTGELFF
once | TRBV6-5 | CASSEVGEQFF
- | TRBV7-2 | CASKQAGVGTDTQYF
- | TRBV6-1 | CASSEAVETQYF
- | TRBV6-6 | CASSSLRTSYTF
- | TRBV4-2 | CASSQGGYSNQPQHF
- | TRBV10-3 | CAISDLARGAYEQYF
- | TRBV11-2 | CASSSGGFQETQYF
- | TRBV2 | CASIWGPGGNYTF
once | TRBV7-2 | CASSLGEGANYGYTF
- | TRBV6-1 | CASRMGQASYEQYF
few | TRBV7-2 | CASSHRWTPTGNTIYF
- | TRBV18 | CASSPPGTSYRLSGNTIYF
- | TRBV16 | CASSQYRSDEQFF
- | TRBV11-2 | CASSTSGGAPDTQYF
- | TRBV5-1 | CASSTRTGAPNEQFF
- | TRBV2 | CASEAFSTDTQYF
- | TRBV7-6 | CASSRSQGNEQFF
few | TRBV27 | CASRLGQGRYGYTF
- | TRBV30 | CAWSVSLLPLYEQYF
- | TRBV13 | CASSLTHGALDTEAFF
- | TRBV28 | CASSLAGTGYYGYTF
few | TRBV30 | CAWTRQVSYEQYF
- | TRBV18 | CASSPGGDSPLHF
- | TRBV18 | CASSPSISQGFAEAFF
once | TRBV7-8 | CASSLFSGTGVAGANVLTF
medium-sized | TRBV7-9 | CASSSRTFGNTIYF
- | TRBV30 | CAWRGGSGNTIYF
- | TRBV5-4 | CASSRLAGGPLFTDTQYF
- | TRBV5-1 | CASSSQGSYEQYF
- | TRBV5-6 | CASSQVMNTEAFF
few | TRBV14 | CASSQGTGAYGYTF
- | TRBV10-3 | CAIMSSGSYEQYF
- | TRBV28 | CASSLGGFGEAMNTEAFF
- | TRBV29-1 | CSVRRTGDTQYF
- | TRBV7-3 | CASSLRVGGTTDTQYF
- | TRBV5-4 | CASSPRGAGSTVTDTQYF
- | TRBV7-9 | CASSPIPSGANVLTF
- | TRBV6-5 | CASSPGTVNTGELFF
- | TRBV11-2 | CASSLDRALTEAFF
- | TRBV2 | CASSQQETQYF
once | TRBV28 | CASSSRWDEQYF
few | TRBV5-8 | CASSFPSSGQETQYF
- | TRBV5-1 | CASSPGEDRPLHF
- | TRBV10-2 | CASSESRQGSNYGYTF
- | TRBV19 | CASKGTGSYEQYF
- | TRBV5-1 | CASSFWRLAGAGDTQYF
- | TRBV5-1 | CASSLGQGFYEQYF
- | TRBV6-5 | CASSYRGPLMNTEAFF
- | TRBV5-1 | CASSPSQGETQYF
- | TRBV10-3 | CAISESIQGAQYF